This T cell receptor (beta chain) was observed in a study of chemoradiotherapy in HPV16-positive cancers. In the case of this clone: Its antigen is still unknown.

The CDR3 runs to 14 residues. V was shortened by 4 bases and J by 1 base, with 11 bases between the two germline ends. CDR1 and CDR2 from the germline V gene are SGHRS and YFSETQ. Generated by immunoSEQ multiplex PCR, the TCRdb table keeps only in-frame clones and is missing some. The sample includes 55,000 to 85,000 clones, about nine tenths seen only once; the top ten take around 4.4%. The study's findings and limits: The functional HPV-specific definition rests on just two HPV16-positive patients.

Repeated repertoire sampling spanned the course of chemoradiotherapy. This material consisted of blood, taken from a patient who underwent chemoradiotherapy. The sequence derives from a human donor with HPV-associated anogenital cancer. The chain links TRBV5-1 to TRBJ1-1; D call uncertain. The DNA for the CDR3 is TGCGCCAGCAGCCCTCAGACACAGAACACTGAAGCTTTCTTT. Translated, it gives CASSPQTQNTEAFF.